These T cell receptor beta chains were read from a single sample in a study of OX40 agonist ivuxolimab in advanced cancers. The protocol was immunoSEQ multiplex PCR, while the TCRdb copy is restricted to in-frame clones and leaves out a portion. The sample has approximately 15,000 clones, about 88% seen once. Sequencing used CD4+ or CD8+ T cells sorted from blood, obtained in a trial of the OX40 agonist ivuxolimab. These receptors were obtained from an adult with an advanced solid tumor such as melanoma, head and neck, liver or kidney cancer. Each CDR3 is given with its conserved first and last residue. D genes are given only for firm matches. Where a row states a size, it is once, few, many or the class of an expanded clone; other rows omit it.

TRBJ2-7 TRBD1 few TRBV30 TGTGCCTGGAGTGCCGGGACAGGGGACTACGAGCAGTACTTC CAWSAGTGDYEQYF
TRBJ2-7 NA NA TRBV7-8 TGTGCCAGCAGCTTAGGGAGGACAAGAACCTACGAGCAGTACTTC CASSLGRTRTYEQYF
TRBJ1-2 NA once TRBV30 TGTGCCTTACTGAGGGGACCGTCGTATGGCTACACCTTC CALLRGPSYGYTF
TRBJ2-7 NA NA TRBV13 TGTGCCAGCAGCTTAGCAGGGGAGCGCGAGCAGTACTTC CASSLAGEREQYF
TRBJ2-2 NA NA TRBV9 TGTGCCAGCAGCGGAGTCACCGGGGAGCTGTTTTTT CASSGVTGELFF
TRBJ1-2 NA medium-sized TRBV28 TGTGCCAGCAGTTTATCGAGACTTCTTGGCTACACCTTC CASSLSRLLGYTF
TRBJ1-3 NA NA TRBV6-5 TGTGCCAGCAACCCAGGCTCTGGAAACACCATATATTTT CASNPGSGNTIYF
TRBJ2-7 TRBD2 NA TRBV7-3 TGTGCCAGCAGCAACAAGACTAGCCGCTACGAGCAGTACTTC CASSNKTSRYEQYF
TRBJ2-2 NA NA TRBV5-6 TGTGCCAGCAGCTTGGTTTTGAGGCCGAAGGCGCTGTTTTTT CASSLVLRPKALFF
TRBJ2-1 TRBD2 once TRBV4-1 TGCGCCAGCAGCCAAGATGCAGCGGGAGGCCTTGGTGAGCAGTTCTTC CASSQDAAGGLGEQFF
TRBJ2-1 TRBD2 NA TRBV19 TGTGCCAGTACGTTCGGGACTAGCGGGGCGCGGACCTACAATGAGCAGTTCTTC CASTFGTSGARTYNEQFF
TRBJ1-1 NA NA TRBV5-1 TGCGCCAGCAGCTTGGATGTGAATAACATGAACACTGAAGCTTTCTTT CASSLDVNNMNTEAFF
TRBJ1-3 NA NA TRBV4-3 TGCGCCAGCAGCCAAAATGGAAACACCATATATTTT CASSQNGNTIYF
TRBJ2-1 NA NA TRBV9 TGTGCCAGCAGCGTAGTTAGCAGCCATGAGCAGTTCTTC CASSVVSSHEQFF
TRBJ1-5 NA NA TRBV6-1 TGTGCCAGCAGTGAAGCTAGGGGGGCCCCGGGAAGCAATCAGCCCCAGCATTTT CASSEARGAPGSNQPQHF